These T cell receptor beta chains were read from a single sample in a study of blood T cells in healthy people across ages. TCRdb called the 5' RACE reads again in MiXCR, with one record for every CDR3 protein. The sample carries 1 million or so distinct CDR3 sequences, 25% recorded once. The sample was also reused in another study, on T cells of mothers and their children.

The sequenced sample was blood. These receptors all come from a girl aged 2 to 9 in good health. Both conserved end residues are part of each CDR3.

v_gene	len	j_gene	CDR3aa
TRBV7-9	15	TRBJ2-7	CASSYSRQGPHEQYF
TRBV6-1	13	NA	CASRARQADEQYF
TRBV28	15	TRBJ2-7	CASVRDRGRIDEQYF
TRBV2	14	NA	CASFTRRGGREQFF
TRBV13	12	TRBJ2-7	CASSLTRQRQYF
TRBV7-9	16	TRBJ2-2	CASSPREAPNTGELFF
TRBV9	13	TRBJ2-5	CASSMGGRETQYF
TRBV4-1	16	TRBJ1-2	CASSQEHGNSPYGYTF
TRBV28	13	TRBJ2-3	CASSFGDGDTQYF
TRBV19	13	TRBJ1-5	CASSYGAGQPQHF
TRBV20-1	13	TRBJ2-5	CSASSRGGKTQYF
TRBV7-2	12	TRBJ2-7	CASARRDYEQYF
TRBV29-1	10	TRBJ2-1	CSVLRGEQFF
TRBV7-2	13	TRBJ2-4	CASSSQPAAIQYF
TRBV4-1	15	TRBJ2-5	CASSERIAGGETQYF
TRBV29-1	15	TRBJ2-2	CSVEPGAANTGELFF
TRBV29-1	14	TRBJ2-4	CSVQGGLAKNIQYF
TRBV18	13	TRBJ1-6	CASSPIGDSPLHF
TRBV29-1	14	TRBJ2-7	CSVEGAASSYEQYF
TRBV24-1	14	TRBJ2-1	CATSGDLSYNEQFF
TRBV28	15	TRBJ1-6	CARTVQGVYNSPLHF
TRBV28	11	TRBJ1-1	CASEGETEAFF
TRBV5-1	16	TRBJ2-3	CASAPYGTVPTDTQYF
TRBV24-1	16	TRBJ2-3	CATSDLGGRNQDTQYF
TRBV5-1	15	TRBJ2-3	CASRGPSVTADTQYF
TRBV6-2/TRBV6-3	15	TRBJ1-2	CASSYSTESIYGYTF
TRBV3-1	14	NA	CASSYWAGLDEQFF
TRBV28	16	TRBJ2-3	CASTTPSGGPTDTQYF
TRBV20-1	12	TRBJ1-2	CSASSSGGGYTF
TRBV6-5	15	TRBJ2-5	CASSLSRGVQETQYF
TRBV6-5	16	TRBJ1-6	CASSSPGTMGNSPLHF
TRBV12-3/TRBV12-4	14	TRBJ2-2	CASRRGVFTGELFF
TRBV6-5	15	TRBJ1-1	CASSPFGQANTEAFF
TRBV12-3/TRBV12-4	15	TRBJ1-3	CASRLAGADGNTIYF
TRBV4-3	15	TRBJ1-2	CASSQDWGSSYGYTF
TRBV7-8	17	TRBJ2-7	CASSFTLEREFGNEQYF
TRBV20-1	13	TRBJ2-7	CSARDSTSLEQYF
TRBV29-1	13	TRBJ2-7	CSVVRDRGYEQCF
TRBV4-3	16	TRBJ2-7	CASSQDIDRGTYEQYF
TRBV20-1	14	TRBJ1-3	CSADKANSGNTIYF
TRBV20-1	11	TRBJ2-7	CSARIVYEQYF
TRBV27	14	TRBJ2-7	CASSLSGRTYEQYF
TRBV29-1	14	TRBJ2-1	CSVGAAGLYNEQFF
TRBV5-1	16	TRBJ2-1	CASSPTTGGSYNEQFF
TRBV20-1	14	TRBJ2-1	CSLVGEVTYNEQFF
TRBV24-1	15	TRBJ2-2	CATSETGLGTGELFF
TRBV5-1	18	TRBJ2-7	CASSLEGSGQKLSYEQYF
TRBV20-1	16	TRBJ2-3	CSAGVKTSGITDTQYF